This T cell receptor (beta chain) was sequenced for a study of blood T cell repertoires in COVID-19 (dated by TCRdb to about 2020). The study in broad terms: Samples covering the acute and convalescent phases of COVID-19 were provided by collaborators in the United States, Italy and Spain. The samples were drawn from the first 160 participants of the ongoing ImmuneRACE study and from under 1,500 subjects provided by 6 global collaborators. The dataset comprised deeply sampled blood TCRbeta repertoires from subjects exposed to, actively infected with, or recovered from COVID-19. The prospective study material was composed of cDNA or gDNA derived from T cells, B-cell-depleted T cells, or PBMCs. Nearly every sample came with metadata listing a de-identified subject ID, COVID-19 status, age in years and sex. HLA class I and class II types, where available, came from metadata supplied by the sample provider rather than from assay-based typing. The repertoires were released in a freely available public database intended as a resource for research on the immune response to SARS-CoV-2.

Collaborating institutions collected whole blood in K2EDTA tubes following their own protocols. Collaborator samples were shipped for TCRbeta analysis as frozen whole blood, isolated PBMCs, or DNA extracted from either sample type. With regard to this clone: It lacks a known antigen. Base qualities are missing; no much larger clone stands one base away.

TCRbeta CDR3 regions were amplified from genomic DNA using the immunoSEQ Assay, a bias-controlled multiplex PCR. Turning to the authors' computational methods: Within the assay, amplification of reference gene primers was used to estimate how many nucleated cells each sample contained. To quantify the absolute abundance of each unique TCRbeta CDR3 rearrangement, sequence reads were collapsed and filtered. Productive Simpson clonality was computed per sample as the square root of Simpson's diversity index over productive rearrangements. Held by TCRdb, this immuneACCESS table contains in-frame sequences only and omits some clones. Under half of the omission traces to an unresolved V gene where checked; the cause of the rest is unknown. V and J calls and clone size are copied from that table; D and trimming were computed from the DNA. The sample profile shows hundreds of thousands of clones; 89% of them were found once. 0.95% to 1.5% of the sample goes to the ten largest clones.

Overall study outcomes, separate from this receptor: The amount of clinical and demographic metadata varied by source and participant and was provided uncurated.

V loses 2 bases of germline sequence and J loses 7 bases, and the interval between the two ends is 14 bases. CDR1 and CDR2 (ENHRY, SYGVKD) derive from the germline V gene. The CDR3, cysteine through phenylalanine, is 15 amino acids long. Just CDR3 DNA is preserved here, 45 bases in frame from base 1. Input material: peripheral blood. This receptor chain uses TRBV10-3 and TRBJ2-2, and the D gene may be TRBD1, 5 bases matching. The source of this sequence is a man aged 35-49 years with acute or convalescent COVID-19. The nucleotide sequence reads as follows: TGTGCCATCAGTGAGAGGGGCGCGTACATCGGGGAGCTGTTTTTT. Its protein product is CAISERGAYIGELFF.